Following are 7 T cell receptor beta chains from one sample sequenced in a study of blood T cell repertoires in COVID-19. The data were produced by immunoSEQ multiplex PCR, yet TCRdb's version contains in-frame clones alone and is incomplete. The sample carries 75,000 to 90,000 clones, about 82% recorded once. Material: peripheral blood. The receptors originated from a man in his forties or fifties with active COVID-19.

V usage is TRBV19 and J usage is TRBJ1-1; D gene uncertain. The CDR3 consists of 12 residues. V lost 8 bases to trimming and J lost 6 bases, with 13 bases between them. CDR1 is LNHDA, CDR2 SQIVND, per germline (reference sequence). DNA for the CDR3: TGTGCCAGTGGTGTCCGAGGCCCTGAAGCTTTCTTT. Translated, it gives CASGVRGPEAFF.

J is TRBJ2-7 and V is TRBV18, with a weak D call TRBD1 (6 bases). CDR1 and CDR2 (germline): KGHSH, LQKENI. CDR3 size: 16 residues. V was trimmed by 2 bases and J by 0 bases, leaving 14 bases between them. The CDR3 DNA reads as TGTGCCAGCTCACCATACACAGGGACCTTCTCCTACGAGCAGTACTTC. The encoded protein is CASSPYTGTFSYEQYF.

The CDR3 DNA sequence: TGTGCCAGCAGCCAAGGGTCCGGTTCTGGGAACACTGAAGCTTTCTTT. Translation gives CASSQGSGSGNTEAFF. The chain combines TRBV4-2 with TRBJ1-1; D is unclear. The germline CDR1 and CDR2 sequences are LGHNA and YNFKEQ. This CDR3 comprises 16 residues. V lost 1 base to trimming and J lost 1 base, with 13 bases between them.

A note on this clone: The junction shows a germline mismatch at one end, possibly a read error. This sequence joins TRBV3-1 (or the pseudogene TRBV3-2) and TRBJ2-5, with a tentative D call TRBD1 (7 bases). Germline V gene sequence: CDR1 LGHDT, CDR2 YNNKEL (reference sequence). The CDR3 contains 13 residues. CDR3 nucleotide sequence: TGTGCCAGCAGCCAGTTTGGGGGGACAGAAGTCCACTTC. This sequence encodes CASSQFGGTEVHF.

This clone showed up just a few times. The rearrangement links TRBV30 to TRBJ2-7; the match to TRBD1 covers 8 bases. Germline values: CDR1 GTSNPN, CDR2 SVGIG (reference sequence). The CDR3 length is 16 residues. Unmatched junction bases numbered 14, after V lost 4 bases and J lost 3 bases. CDR3 region: CAWTPQIRDRYYEQYF. The CDR3 nucleotides read TGTGCCTGGACCCCTCAAATCCGGGACAGGTACTACGAGCAGTACTTC.

The gene calls are TRBV7-2 and TRBJ1-1, with 7 nucleotides matching TRBD1. CDR3 length: 13 residues. The junction had 5 bases not matched to a gene; V was cut back by 4 bases and J by 6 bases. Germline V gene data show CDR1 as SGHTA and CDR2 as FQGNSA. CDR3 DNA sequence: TGTGCCAGCAGCTCGACAGGGCGCGCTGAAGCTTTCTTT. It yields the protein CASSSTGRAEAFF.

V and J are TRBV24-1 and TRBJ1-1; D call uncertain. The CDR3 is 13 residues long. CDR1 is KGHDR and CDR2 is SFDVKD in the germline V gene. V lost 4 bases to trimming and J lost 0 bases, with 5 bases between them. CDR3 sequence reads: CATSETVNTEAFF. In DNA, the CDR3 is TGTGCCACCAGTGAAACAGTGAACACTGAAGCTTTCTTT.